Listed below are T cell receptor beta chains from one sample, sequenced in a study of regulatory T cells in long-lasting Graves disease. TCRdb re-derived calls from the multiplex PCR reads in MiXCR, one entry per CDR3 protein. Of fewer than 450,000 distinct CDR3 sequences listed, around 21% are singletons. This sample comprised peripheral blood mononuclear cells (PBMCs), obtained when the disease was refractory, from a patient treated with antithyroid drugs. These receptor sequences come from a female donor with Graves disease. Each CDR3 is given with its conserved first and last residue. A D gene is named only where the DNA matches it firmly. Clone size, where shown, is once, few, many, or a class for clones that have expanded.

>TRBV11-2|TRBJ2-5|many|TRBD2
TGTGCCAGCAGCGTTACAGTAGCGGGAGGGCCTCAAGAGACCCAGTACTTC
CASSVTVAGGPQETQYF
>TRBV3-1|TRBJ1-3|-|-
TGTGCCAGCAGCTCTACTAGGGGGGTAGGAAACACCATATATTTT
CASSSTRGVGNTIYF
>TRBV20-1|TRBJ2-7|-|-
TGCAGTGCCAGGGTAGGCGGCAAAGGGGATTACGAGCAGTACTTC
CSARVGGKGDYEQYF
>TRBV28|TRBJ1-2|many|TRBD1
TGTGCCAGCAGGGAACAGGGGGCCCGGGGCTACACCTTC
CASREQGARGYTF
>TRBV7-9|TRBJ2-5|-|-
TGTGCCAGCAGCATAGTGGTCGGGCTGCTTCAAGAGACCCAGTACTTC
CASSIVVGLLQETQYF
>TRBV27|TRBJ1-2|-|-
TGTGCCAGCAGTCCCCTCGGCGGTCTTGGCTACACCTTC
CASSPLGGLGYTF
>TRBV6-5|TRBJ1-5|-|TRBD1
TGTGCCAGCAGTTACCCGACAGGGACCAATCAGCCCCAGCATTTT
CASSYPTGTNQPQHF
>TRBV4-2|TRBJ2-2|-|TRBD1
TGTGCCAGCAGCCAAGAGAATTTGGCAGGGGGCTACGGGGAGCTGTTTTTT
CASSQENLAGGYGELFF
>TRBV6-2/TRBV6-3|TRBJ1-1|few|TRBD1
TGTGCCAGCACCCTGGGACAGGGGTCCGCCGAAGCTTTCTTT
CASTLGQGSAEAFF
>TRBV9|TRBJ1-2|once|-
TGTGCCAGCAGCGCTACGGGGGGGATTCACTATGGCTACACCTTC
CASSATGGIHYGYTF
>TRBV12-3/TRBV12-4|TRBJ1-5|-|-
TGTGCCAGCAGTCCCTGGGGGGCGGGTCAGCCCCAGCATTTT
CASSPWGAGQPQHF
>TRBV7-9|TRBJ2-2|-|TRBD1
TGTGCCGGCAGCCCCGGGGGACAGGGAGGCGTCGGGGAGCTGTTTTTT
CAGSPGGQGGVGELFF
>TRBV7-2|TRBJ1-1|many|-
TGTGCCAGCAGCTCCATTATGAACACTGAAGCTTTCTTT
CASSSIMNTEAFF
>TRBV20-1|TRBJ1-1|few|TRBD1
TGCAGTGCTAGAGCGACAGGGGAGGCTGAAGCTTTCTTT
CSARATGEAEAFF
>TRBV27|TRBJ1-1|many|TRBD1
TGTGCCAGCAGGGGGACAGGAACATACACTGAAGCTTTCTTT
CASRGTGTYTEAFF
>TRBV11-1|TRBJ2-3|-|TRBD2
TGTGCCAGCAGCTTTTCAGCGGGAGCCCTTGGTACAGATACGCAGTATTTT
CASSFSAGALGTDTQYF
>TRBV7-9|TRBJ2-5|-|TRBD2
TGTGCCAGCAGGAAATCCGGGACTAGCGGGAGTAGGGAGACCCAGTACTTC
CASRKSGTSGSRETQYF
>TRBV7-2|TRBJ2-5|many|-
TGTGCCAGCAGCTTAGCCCCCTGGACGGGGGAGACCCAGTACTTC
CASSLAPWTGETQYF
>TRBV4-3|TRBJ2-6|few|-
TGCGCCAGCAGCCATAGCAGTAGCTCTGGGGCCAACGTCCTGACTTTC
CASSHSSSSGANVLTF
>TRBV5-6|TRBJ2-4|-|TRBD1
TGTGCCAGCACCCCTACAGGGGGCAAAAAGCATTCCAAAAACATTCAGTACTTC
CASTPTGGKKHSKNIQYF
>TRBV4-1|TRBJ2-4|many|-
TGCGCCAGCAGCCAAGACCTAGTGGCCAAAAACATTCAGTACTTC
CASSQDLVAKNIQYF
>TRBV27|TRBJ2-3|once|-
TGTGCCAGCAGTCTACGTAGGGGAGATACGCAGTATTTT
CASSLRRGDTQYF
>TRBV29-1|TRBJ1-2|-|-
TGCAGCGTTGAAGATCTTCCTCAGGCTTACTATGGCTACACCTTC
CSVEDLPQAYYGYTF
>TRBV5-1|TRBJ1-1|-|-
TGCGCCAGCAGCTCCAACCCCCGGGACATGAACACTGAAGCTTTCTTT
CASSSNPRDMNTEAFF
>TRBV20-1|TRBJ1-5|-|-
TGCAGTGCCGCGATCCGGTCTTATAGCAATCAGCCCCAGCATTTT
CSAAIRSYSNQPQHF
>TRBV29-1|TRBJ2-1|few|-
TGCAGCGCCTCCGTGGGCGGTCGTGCGGGCAATGAGCAGTTCTTC
CSASVGGRAGNEQFF
>TRBV11-2|TRBJ1-1|many|-
TGTGCCAGCAGCTTCTCTCCCCAGAACACTGAAGCTTTCTTT
CASSFSPQNTEAFF
>TRBV18|TRBJ2-7|few|-
TGTGCCAGCTCACCGATACTTGGGGAGCAGTACTTC
CASSPILGEQYF
>TRBV11-2|TRBJ2-5|many|-
TGTGCCAGCAGCTTATCGGGGCAGGGAGCCCAGTACTTC
CASSLSGQGAQYF
>TRBV29-1|TRBJ2-1|-|TRBD2
TGCAGCGTTGTTAGGACTAGCGGCAATGAGCAGTTCTTC
CSVVRTSGNEQFF
>TRBV28|TRBJ2-2|many|-
TGTGCCAGCAGTTTTTCCTCGGAACGATACACCGGGGAGCTGTTTTTT
CASSFSSERYTGELFF
>TRBV28|TRBJ2-7|many|-
TGTGCCAGCAGTCTAACCCCCTACGAGCAGTACTTC
CASSLTPYEQYF
>TRBV19|TRBJ1-5|few|TRBD1
TGTGCCAGTAGACGGACAGGGTACGGCGGCAATCAGCCCCAGCATTTT
CASRRTGYGGNQPQHF
>TRBV4-1|TRBJ2-2|once|TRBD1
TGCGCCAGCAGCCAAGTTGAGACAGGGGTGGGCGCCGGGGAGCTGTTTTTT
CASSQVETGVGAGELFF
>TRBV12-3/TRBV12-4|TRBJ2-5|many|-
TGTGCCAGCAGTAGGACTACAGAGACCCAGTACTTC
CASSRTTETQYF
>TRBV7-8|TRBJ2-7|many|-
TGTGCCAGCAGCTTAAAGGGTGACGAGCAGTACTTC
CASSLKGDEQYF
>TRBV24-1|TRBJ1-2|few|-
TGTGCCACCAGTGATTTGGGCTATGGCTACACCTTC
CATSDLGYGYTF
>TRBV7-9|TRBJ1-2|-|-
TGTGCCAGCAGGGCAGGGGCGCTTGGCTATGGCTACACCTTC
CASRAGALGYGYTF
>TRBV6-5|TRBJ2-7|many|TRBD2
TGTGCCAGCAGTTACGGGACTAGCGGGTACGAGCAGTACTTC
CASSYGTSGYEQYF
>TRBV7-9|TRBJ2-1|-|TRBD1
TGTGCCAGCAGCTTCGCGGGACAGGGTTGGTACAATGAGCAGTTCTTC
CASSFAGQGWYNEQFF
>TRBV2|TRBJ2-7|many|TRBD2
TGTGCCAGCAGGGGGAGGGCGCCCTACGAGCAGTACTTC
CASRGRAPYEQYF
>TRBV27|TRBJ2-2|few|TRBD2
TGTGCCAGCGGTTTAGCGGGCACCGGGGAGCTGTTTTTT
CASGLAGTGELFF
>TRBV29-1|TRBJ1-5|many|-
TGCAGCGTTGCGGAGAATAGCAATCAGCCCCAGCATTTT
CSVAENSNQPQHF
>TRBV18|TRBJ2-6|many|-
TGTGCCAGCAGTGGGGGCTCTGGGGCCAACGTCCTGACTTTC
CASSGGSGANVLTF
>TRBV5-1|TRBJ2-2|-|TRBD1
TGCGCCAGCAGCTCGGGACAGGGGGCCGCCGGGGAGCTGTTTTTT
CASSSGQGAAGELFF
>TRBV20-1|TRBJ2-2|few|-
TGCAGTGCTAGAGGGACGGCTAACACCGGGGAGCTGTTTTTT
CSARGTANTGELFF
>TRBV11-2|TRBJ2-3|few|-
TGTGCCAGCAGCTCCCGTGGCCCGAAGAGCTCAGGGACAGATACGCAGTATTTT
CASSSRGPKSSGTDTQYF
>TRBV3-1|TRBJ2-7|many|-
TGTGCCAGCAGCCAAGATTCGTGGGACATCCCCTACGAGCAGTACTTC
CASSQDSWDIPYEQYF
>TRBV6-2/TRBV6-3|TRBJ2-7|many|TRBD2
TGTGCCAGCAGTGACGAGCGGGGACCCTACGAGCAGTACTTC
CASSDERGPYEQYF
>TRBV6-4|TRBJ2-5|many|TRBD2
TGTGCCAGCAGTGGGCTAGCGGGGACAGAGACCCAGTACTTC
CASSGLAGTETQYF
>TRBV29-1|TRBJ1-2|-|-
TGCAGCGGGTGGGGCGCTGGGGGCTACACCTTC
CSGWGAGGYTF
>TRBV7-8|TRBJ1-1|many|TRBD1
TGTGCCAGCAGCGTTACCGGGACAGGGGTTTCGTTCAGCACTGAAGCTTTCTTT
CASSVTGTGVSFSTEAFF
>TRBV27|TRBJ2-3|-|-
TGTGCCAGCAGTTCACTTAGCAGCACAGATACGCAGTATTTT
CASSSLSSTDTQYF